This entry lists 5 T cell receptor beta chains sequenced from one sample in a study of regulatory T cells in long-lasting Graves disease. Indicated time point: newly diagnosed GD, antithyroid drugs for less than 3 months. Researchers made the TCR library from RNA that was extracted from PBMCs. Investigators prepared the TCR beta libraries by applying iRepertoire HTBI primers and Arm-PCR of CDR3 regions. TCRdb passed the multiplex PCR reads through MiXCR, listing each CDR3 protein once. Of about 440,000 distinct CDR3 sequences listed, around 14% were seen once; the top ten hold roughly a sixth. This same sample was also part of a study on T cells in Graves' hyperthyroidism and ophthalmopathy.

The sequences come from peripheral blood mononuclear cells (PBMCs), collected at new diagnosis, from a patient treated with antithyroid drugs. The receptors originated from a woman in her thirties with Graves disease.

The rearrangement joins TRBV12-3 or TRBV12-4 to TRBJ2-1; D is perhaps TRBD2 (5 bases). There are 14 residues in the CDR3. Between the trimmed V and J ends, which lost 8 bases and 5 bases, there was a span of 16 bases. The DNA of the CDR3 is TGTGCCAGCGGCCAGAGGGTTTTGGACAATGAGCAGTTCTTC. It yields the protein CASGQRVLDNEQFF.

This clonotype appeared a few times. This rearrangement joins TRBV9 to TRBJ1-5; D is perhaps TRBD1 (6 bases). Germline lookup yields CDR1 SGDLS and CDR2 YYNGEE. Trimming pared 0 bases from V and 1 base from J, leaving 8 bases between. The CDR3 totals 15 residues. Here the CDR3 DNA reads TGTGCCAGCAGCGTAGCAGGGGAAAGCAATCAGCCCCAGCATTTT. Protein product: CASSVAGESNQPQHF.

The chain carries TRBV20-1 and TRBJ1-6; TRBD1 agrees at 10 bases. The CDR3 loop spans 14 amino acids. J was trimmed by 10 bases and V by 1 base; bases with no gene match: 4. Germline CDR1 reads DFQATT; CDR2 reads SNEGSKA (reference sequence). The CDR3 coding sequence is TGCAGTGCTAGAGCAGGACAGGGGGTCTCACCCCTCCACTTT. Protein product: CSARAGQGVSPLHF.

The sample holds many counts of this clonotype. The chain couples TRBV27 to TRBJ2-7; tentatively, D is TRBD1 or TRBD2 (5 bases each). The length of the CDR3 is 12 residues. V shed 6 bases and J shed 5 bases, with 11 bases lying between them. The germline V gene encodes CDR1 MNHEY and CDR2 SMNVEV (reference sequence). CDR3 sequence reads: CASSLVGDEQYF. For the CDR3, the DNA is TGTGCCAGCAGCCTCGTGGGGGACGAGCAGTACTTC.

This clonotype was found many times. The gene calls are TRBV2 and TRBJ1-2, with D unclear. Looked up from germline, CDR1 is SNHLY and CDR2 is FYNNEI. V was shortened by 7 bases and J by 8 bases, with 17 bases between the two germline ends. This CDR3 is built from 13 residues. The CDR3 coding sequence is TGTGCCAGCACCACGACACTGACGGACGGCTACACCTTC. The encoded protein is CASTTTLTDGYTF.